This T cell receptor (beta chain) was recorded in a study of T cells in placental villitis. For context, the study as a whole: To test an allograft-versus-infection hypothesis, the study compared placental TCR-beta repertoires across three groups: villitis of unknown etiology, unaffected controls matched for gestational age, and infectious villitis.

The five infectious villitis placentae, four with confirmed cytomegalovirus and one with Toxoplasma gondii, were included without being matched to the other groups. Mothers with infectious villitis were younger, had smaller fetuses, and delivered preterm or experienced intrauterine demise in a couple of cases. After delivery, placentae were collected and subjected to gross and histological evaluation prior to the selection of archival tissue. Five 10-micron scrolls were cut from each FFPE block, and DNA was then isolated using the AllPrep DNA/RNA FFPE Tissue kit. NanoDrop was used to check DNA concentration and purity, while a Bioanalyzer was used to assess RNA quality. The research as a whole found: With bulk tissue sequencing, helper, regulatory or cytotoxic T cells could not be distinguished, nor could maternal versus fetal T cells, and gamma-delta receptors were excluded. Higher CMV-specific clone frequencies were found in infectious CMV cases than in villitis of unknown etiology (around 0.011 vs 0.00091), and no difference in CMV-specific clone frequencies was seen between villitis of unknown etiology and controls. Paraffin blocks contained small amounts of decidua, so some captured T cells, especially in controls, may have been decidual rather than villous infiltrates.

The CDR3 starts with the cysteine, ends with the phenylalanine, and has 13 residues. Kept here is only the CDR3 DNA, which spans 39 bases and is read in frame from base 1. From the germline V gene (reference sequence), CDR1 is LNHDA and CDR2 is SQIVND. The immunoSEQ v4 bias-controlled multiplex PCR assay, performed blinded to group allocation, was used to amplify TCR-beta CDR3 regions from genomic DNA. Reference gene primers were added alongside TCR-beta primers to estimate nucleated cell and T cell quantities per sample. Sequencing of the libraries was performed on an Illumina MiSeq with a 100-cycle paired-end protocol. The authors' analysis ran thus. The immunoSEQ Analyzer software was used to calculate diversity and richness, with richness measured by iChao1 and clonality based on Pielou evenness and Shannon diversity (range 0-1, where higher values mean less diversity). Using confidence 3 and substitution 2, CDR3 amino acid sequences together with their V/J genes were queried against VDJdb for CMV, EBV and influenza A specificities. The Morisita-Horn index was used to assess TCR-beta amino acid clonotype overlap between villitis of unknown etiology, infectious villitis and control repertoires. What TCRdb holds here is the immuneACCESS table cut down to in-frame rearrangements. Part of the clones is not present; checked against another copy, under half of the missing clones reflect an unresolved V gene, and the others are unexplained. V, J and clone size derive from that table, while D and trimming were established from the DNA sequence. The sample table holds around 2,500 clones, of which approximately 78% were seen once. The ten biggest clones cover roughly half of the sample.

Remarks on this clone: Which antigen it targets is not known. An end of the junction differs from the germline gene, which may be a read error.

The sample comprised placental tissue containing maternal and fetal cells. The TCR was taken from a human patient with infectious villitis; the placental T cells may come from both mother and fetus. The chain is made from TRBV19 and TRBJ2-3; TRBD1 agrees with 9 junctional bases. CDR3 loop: CASSETGGPTQSF. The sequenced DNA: TGTGCCAGTAGCGAGACAGGGGGGCCGACCCAGTCCTTC.